The clone carrying this T cell receptor beta chain was observed at least ten times. What it binds is not known. The sample is drawn from a study of T-cell reconstitution after alpha-beta-depleted transplantation in children. General study results and limits: Reportedly, only several hundred clones from non-depleted graft cells drove alpha-beta T-cell counts at about two months.

Preparation of the TCRbeta library involved a method that used unique molecular identifiers. MiXCR, applied by TCRdb to the PCR reads, yields one record per CDR3 protein. In the table there are almost 20,000 distinct CDR3 sequences, over 10% of which are singletons. V was pared by 0 bases and J by 1 base, with 13 bases between. CDR3 length equals 17 residues. Germline V gene data show CDR1 as LNHDA and CDR2 as SQIVND (reference sequence). This chain uses TRBV19 with TRBJ2-4; D is perhaps TRBD1 (6 bases). The source was PBMCs, mostly from graft donor cells, collected 60 days after TCRalphabeta/CD19-depleted stem cell transplant. This TCR was sampled from a female patient aged 2-9 years who had a stem cell transplant for congenital amegakaryocytic thrombocytopenia, so the T cells may come from the graft donor. The CDR3 DNA reads TGTGCCAGTAGTATAGATGACCTCACAGGGGCCAAAAACATTCAGTACTTC. It translates to CASSIDDLTGAKNIQYF.